This T cell receptor (beta chain) originates from a study of blood T cell repertoires in COVID-19. The table lists this clone with a count of one. CDR3 length: 12 residues. The germline gives CDR1 SGHAT, CDR2 FQNNGV. Trimming removed 2 bases at V and 8 bases at J, with 6 bases between. Sequencing used immunoSEQ multiplex PCR; TCRdb keeps in-frame clones, though not all of them. The profile shows 95,000 or so clones, 89% of them singletons. The source is a woman aged 70-85 years with acute or convalescent COVID-19. The source material was peripheral blood. The rearrangement joins TRBV11-2 to TRBJ1-4; a weak D match, TRBD1 (5 bases). This CDR3 is CASSLRGEKLFF. The CDR3 DNA sequence: TGTGCCAGCAGCTTAAGGGGCGAAAAACTGTTTTTT.